This T cell receptor (beta chain) was documented in a study of T cells after yellow fever vaccination. Study-wide results and caveats: The CD4 compartment and the CD8 compartment contained a small share of clonotypes in common. Abundant bulk-population clonotypes could contaminate the FACS-sorted repertoires. Booster samples showed a return of most primary-vaccination clones (under 98% CD4, approximately 88% CD8).

The germline gives CDR1 DFQATT, CDR2 SNEGSKA (reference sequence). The CDR3 spans 14 residues. With 3 bases removed from V and 7 bases from J, the gap between germline ends came to 13 bases. This clonotype came up many times. What it binds is unknown. Production of TCR cDNA was by 5'RACE template switching, which also added a universal primer site and UMIs. TCRdb processed the 5' RACE reads anew with MiXCR; each CDR3 protein has one entry. Of some 300,000 distinct CDR3 sequences listed, under 9% were seen once; the top ten hold approximately 3.5%. The specimen comprised CD4+ T cells sorted from PBMCs, sampled 5 days after the yellow fever booster vaccination. The V gene is TRBV20-1, the J gene TRBJ1-6; D unclear. This clonotype was sampled from a man between 18 and 29 years old who received the YFV17D yellow fever vaccine. The CDR3 region is CSASRMPANSPLHF. The DNA for the CDR3 is TGCAGTGCTAGTCGTATGCCAGCGAATTCACCCCTCCACTTT.